This entry describes one T cell receptor beta chain. Its antigen remains undetermined. There are no base qualities to consult, and no much larger clone falls within one base. V was cut back by 3 bases and J by 2 bases, leaving a gap of 8 bases between them. Including the terminal cysteine and phenylalanine, the CDR3 comprises 13 residues. The read is trimmed to its CDR3 DNA, 39 bases read in frame from base 1. Reading the germline V gene gives CDR1 WSHSY and CDR2 SAAADI. The record originates from a study of blood T cell repertoires in COVID-19 (dated by TCRdb to about 2020). Notes on the research overall: The collaborator samples originated in the United States, Italy and Spain and spanned the acute and convalescent phases of COVID-19. The material from the prospective study consisted of cDNA or gDNA derived from T cells, B-cell-depleted T cells, or PBMCs. Subjects who had been exposed to COVID-19, were actively infected with it, or had recovered from it provided the deeply sampled blood TCRbeta repertoires that made up the dataset. A freely available public database, intended as a resource for researchers studying the immune response to SARS-CoV-2, is where the repertoires were released. The samples were drawn from the first 160 participants of the ongoing ImmuneRACE study and from 950 to 1,500 subjects provided by 6 global collaborators. A de-identified subject ID, COVID-19 status, age in years and sex were almost always included in the sample metadata. Where HLA class I and class II types were available, the types were taken from metadata supplied by the sample provider, not from assay-based typing. Here is what the overall study found, with its caveats: How much clinical and demographic metadata was included differed by source and by participant, and the metadata was provided uncurated.

TCRbeta CDR3 regions were amplified from genomic DNA using the immunoSEQ Assay, a bias-controlled multiplex PCR. The study's own analysis went as follows. Nucleated cell counts per sample were estimated from amplification of reference gene primers within the assay. To quantify the absolute abundance of each unique TCRbeta CDR3 rearrangement, sequence reads were collapsed and filtered. Productive Simpson clonality was computed per sample as the square root of Simpson's diversity index over productive rearrangements. As stored in TCRdb, this immuneACCESS dataset retains in-frame rearrangements with V and J assigned. A fraction of the clones does not appear; measured against another copy, unresolved V genes explain less than half of the discrepancy, and the remainder lacks a known reason. V, J and clone size are those of that table, while D and trimming were read from the DNA. Counted in this sample were roughly 250,000 clones; approximately 81% of them appeared once. Under 3% of the sample comes from the top ten.

Collaborating institutions collected whole blood in K2EDTA tubes following their own protocols. For TCRbeta analysis, collaborators shipped samples as frozen whole blood, isolated PBMCs, or DNA extracted from either of those sample types. The sequenced sample was peripheral blood. The TCR comes from a woman aged 55-70 years with active or convalescent COVID-19. The receptor chain draws on TRBV10-2 and TRBJ2-7; the D segment could be TRBD1, given 5 matching bases. CDR3 region: CASSDPGTYEQYF. The DNA sequence reads TGCGCCAGCAGTGATCCAGGGACCTACGAGCAGTACTTC.